The 23 T cell receptor beta chains given below trace back to one sample, sequenced in a study of T cell changes during pregnancy in multiple sclerosis. Measured with immunoSEQ multiplex PCR; TCRdb has only the in-frame clones, and not every one. In the table there are 40,000 to 60,000 clones, 75% to 95% of which are singletons. Sequenced here: CD8+ T cells from peripheral blood mononuclear cells, sampled in the second trimester of pregnancy. These receptors came from a female donor with multiple sclerosis, enrolled in a pregnancy study.

This sequence joins TRBV9 and TRBJ1-2; D is unclear. CDR3 size: 11 residues. Germline CDR1 and CDR2: SGDLS and YYNGEE. V lost 3 bases to trimming and J lost 6 bases, with 6 bases between them. The CDR3 loop is CASSGAHGYTF. The CDR3 coding sequence is TGTGCCAGCAGCGGAGCCCATGGCTACACCTTC.

This chain joins TRBV11-2 and TRBJ2-3; D perhaps matches TRBD1 (5 bases). Deletions cut 1 base from V and 2 bases from J, with 13 bases between. Germline CDR1 is SGHAT and CDR2 is FQNNGV. The CDR3 spans 16 residues. CDR3 sequence (DNA): TGTGCCAGCAGCTTAGCGCAGGGTCCGCCCACAGATACGCAGTATTTT. It encodes CASSLAQGPPTDTQYF.

The chain has TRBV11-2 and TRBJ1-5; 7 nucleotides line up with TRBD1. The CDR3 has 15 amino acids. With V trimmed by 4 bases and J by 4 bases, 7 bases remained unmatched. Germline assignment: CDR1 SGHAT and CDR2 FQNNGV. CDR3 loop: CASSSRDSLNQPQHF. CDR3 nucleotide sequence: TGTGCCAGCAGCTCGAGGGACAGCCTTAATCAGCCCCAGCATTTT.

The chain recombines TRBV25-1 with TRBJ1-1; no clear D gene. The CDR3 extends over 10 amino acids. Between the trimmed V and J ends, which lost 9 bases and 11 bases, there was a span of 13 bases. Looked up from germline, CDR1 is MGHDK and CDR2 is SYGVNS. CDR3 nucleotides: TGTGCCAGTTTCGGGCGGGATGCTTTCTTT. The encoded protein is CASFGRDAFF. Full variable domain (remainder filled in from reference TRBV25-1 and TRBJ1-1): EADIYQTPRYLVIGTGKKITLECSQTMGHDKMYWYQQDPGMELHLIHYSYGVNSTEKGDLSSESTVSRIRTEHFPLTLESARPSHTSQYLCASFGRDAFFGQGTRLTVV.

The genes are TRBV14 and TRBJ1-3; tentative D call: TRBD1 (6 bases). The V end was cut by 1 base, the J end by 3 bases, with 7 bases between. The germline V gene has CDR1 SGHDN and CDR2 FVKESK. CDR3 length: 14 amino acids. The CDR3 reads CASSQGGHGNTIYF. As DNA, the CDR3 is TGTGCCAGCAGCCAAGGGGGGCATGGAAACACCATATATTTT.

This sequence joins TRBV14 and TRBJ2-3, with TRBD2 matching 8 bases. J lost 0 bases, V lost 2 bases, and 7 bases had no gene match. The germline gives CDR1 SGHDN, CDR2 FVKESK. This CDR3 is 17 amino acids long. The CDR3 spells CASSQKRAGASTDTQYF. In DNA, the CDR3 is TGTGCCAGCAGCCAAAAGCGAGCGGGGGCTAGCACAGATACGCAGTATTTT.

This sequence joins TRBV27 and TRBJ2-3, with D perhaps matching TRBD2 (7 bases). CDR1 and CDR2 from the germline V gene are MNHEY and SMNVEV (reference sequence). V dropped 1 base and J dropped 2 bases, with 16 bases sitting between them. The CDR3 sequence is 17 residues long. CDR3 in amino acids: CASSLFGGPPSTDTQYF. DNA of the CDR3: TGTGCCAGCAGTTTATTCGGGGGGCCCCCATCCACAGATACGCAGTATTTT.

J is TRBJ1-1 and V is TRBV5-5; maybe TRBD1 (5 bases). V lost 0 bases and J 3 bases, leaving 12 bases between the germline ends. The length of the CDR3 is 15 residues. Germline lookup yields CDR1 SGHKS and CDR2 YYEKEE (reference sequence). The CDR3, as DNA: TGTGCCAGCAGCTTGGCACCAGGGCAATACACTGAAGCTTTCTTT. Amino acid sequence: CASSLAPGQYTEAFF.

The gene calls are TRBV4-1 and TRBJ2-7, with a possible D match to TRBD1 (6 bases). Trimming removed 6 bases from V and 2 bases from J, with 14 bases in between. This CDR3 is built from 14 residues. From germline, CDR1 is MGHRA and CDR2 YSYEKL. The CDR3 region is CASRQRQEAYEQYF. CDR3 nucleotide sequence: TGCGCCAGCAGACAACGACAGGAGGCCTACGAGCAGTACTTC.

The chain joins TRBV7-7 to TRBJ2-5, with 9 bases matching TRBD2. The CDR3 is made up of 14 amino acids. Germline V CDR1 and CDR2: SSHAT, FNYEAQ (reference sequence). V dropped 5 bases and J dropped 8; count of bases not matched to a gene: 9. CDR3 DNA sequence: TGTGCCAGCAGCCCCTCAGGAGCGGGGGGCACCCAGTACTTC. Protein product: CASSPSGAGGTQYF.

This chain links TRBV6-1 with TRBJ2-1; D remains unclear. The CDR3 is made up of 11 amino acids. CDR1 and CDR2 (germline): MNHNS, SASEGT. V was trimmed by 6 bases and J by 4 bases, leaving 4 bases between them. The CDR3 bases are TGTGCCAGCAGCAGGTACAATGAGCAGTTCTTC. Translation: CASSRYNEQFF.

The chain carries TRBV4-3 and TRBJ2-7; D is possibly TRBD1 (5 bases). The V end was cut by 4 bases, the J end by 4 bases, with 20 bases between. The CDR3 covers 16 residues. In germline, CDR1 is LGHNA, CDR2 YSLEER. The CDR3 nucleotides are TGCGCCAGCAGCCCCCAAGGAAGGGGCCCGAGGTACGAGCAGTACTTC. Protein sequence: CASSPQGRGPRYEQYF.

The table lists this clone with a few counts. The rearrangement links TRBV5-6 to TRBJ1-4, with D unresolved. V lost 1 base and J lost 6, with 4 bases in between. CDR1 and CDR2 from the germline V gene are SGHDT and YYEEEE. The CDR3 is made up of 12 amino acids. This CDR3 is CASSLSDEKLFF. The CDR3 DNA reads TGTGCCAGCAGCTTGTCGGATGAAAAACTGTTTTTT.

This chain joins TRBV6-4 and TRBJ1-1; D is possibly TRBD1 (5 bases). The V end was cut by 5 bases, the J end by 1 base, with 8 bases between. CDR3 length: 13 residues. CDR1 and CDR2 (germline): MRHNA, SNTAGT. The CDR3 DNA reads TGTGCCAGCAGTTCGACAGCGAACACTGAAGCTTTCTTT. Translated, it gives CASSSTANTEAFF.

The V and J genes are TRBV11-2 and TRBJ2-5; no clear D. The CDR3 is 11 residues long. The ends were cut back, 5 bases at V and 4 bases at J, with 5 bases in the middle. Germline-derived CDR1 and CDR2 are SGHAT and FQNNGV. CDR3 sequence reads: CASSGIETQYF. The CDR3 DNA follows: TGTGCCAGCAGCGGCATAGAGACCCAGTACTTC.

The chain joins TRBV19 to TRBJ1-2; D uncertain. This CDR3 is built from 13 residues. V was pared by 5 bases and J by 2 bases, with 9 bases between. The germline gives CDR1 LNHDA, CDR2 SQIVND (reference sequence). The CDR3 coding sequence is TGTGCCAGTAGTTACCCCGGGAACTATGGCTACACCTTC. As protein: CASSYPGNYGYTF.

V and J are TRBV19 and TRBJ1-1; D possibly corresponds to TRBD1 (5 bases). CDR1 is LNHDA and CDR2 is SQIVND in the germline V gene (reference sequence). The CDR3 loop spans 14 amino acids. V was pared by 3 bases and J by 4 bases, with 12 bases between. The CDR3 spells CASSIPGGGTEAFF. CDR3 in DNA: TGTGCCAGTAGTATCCCGGGGGGTGGCACTGAAGCTTTCTTT.

The chain carries TRBV19 and TRBJ2-2; 9 bases fit TRBD2. CDR3 length: 18 amino acids. J lost 1 base, V lost 5 bases, and 11 bases had no gene match. CDR1 and CDR2 from the germline V gene are LNHDA and SQIVND (reference sequence). The CDR3 spells CASSGTPGLARNTGELFF. As DNA, the CDR3 is TGTGCCAGTAGTGGTACACCGGGACTAGCAAGGAACACCGGGGAGCTGTTTTTT.

The rearrangement links TRBV9 to TRBJ1-4; possibly TRBD1 for D (6 bases). This CDR3 contains 16 residues. CDR1 SGDLS and CDR2 YYNGEE come from the germline V gene. V was shortened by 3 bases and J by 4 bases, with 16 bases between the two germline ends. DNA for the CDR3: TGTGCCAGCAGCGCGGAAACAGGGATTATTAATGAAAAACTGTTTTTT. Amino acids: CASSAETGIINEKLFF.

This sequence joins TRBV9 and TRBJ2-5; D is perhaps TRBD1 (6 bases). From germline, CDR1 is SGDLS and CDR2 YYNGEE. Trimming cost V 3 bases and J 1 base, with 16 bases left between them. CDR3 length: 16 residues. CDR3 in DNA: TGTGCCAGCAGCGCGTCCGGGACAACAATCCAAGAGACCCAGTACTTC. It yields the protein CASSASGTTIQETQYF.

This clone was recorded only once. This chain's CDR3 is CASSNPGTGEGYTF. CDR3 coding DNA: TGTGCCAGCAGCAACCCCGGGACAGGGGAAGGCTACACCTTC. The chain uses TRBV7-6 and TRBJ1-2, with 10 bases aligning to TRBD1. Germline V gene data show CDR1 as SGHVS and CDR2 as FNYEAQ. V gave up 5 bases and J gave up 8 bases; unmatched junction bases: 8. This CDR3 spans 14 amino acids.

The chain uses TRBV5-6 and TRBJ2-7; a possible D gene is TRBD2 (6 bases). CDR3 size: 13 residues. The germline V gene encodes CDR1 SGHDT and CDR2 YYEEEE. V gave up 2 bases and J gave up 0 bases, with 6 bases separating them. The CDR3 loop is CASSFGSSYEQYF. In DNA, the CDR3 is TGTGCCAGCAGCTTCGGGAGCTCCTACGAGCAGTACTTC.

The V gene is TRBV5-6, the J gene TRBJ2-5; 13 positions match TRBD2. In germline, CDR1 is SGHDT, CDR2 YYEEEE. The CDR3 totals 17 residues. The junction had 9 bases not matched to a gene; V was cut back by 4 bases and J by 3 bases. CDR3 loop: CASSIGLAGVKEETQYF. In DNA, the CDR3 is TGTGCCAGCAGCATCGGACTAGCGGGGGTCAAGGAAGAGACCCAGTACTTC.